The T cell receptor (beta chain) under discussion was sequenced for a study of regulatory T cells in long-lasting Graves disease. As for the study in general: Antithyroid drugs had been given to newly diagnosed Graves' patients for under 3 months. Regarding the study as a whole: Persistent disease preferred TRBV28, TRBJ1-2 and TRBJ2-5.

This clonotype was counted ten times or more. Antigen: not known. The time point was: newly diagnosed GD, antithyroid drugs for less than 3 months. PBMCs were the source of the RNA used for TCR sequencing. This CDR3 region has 17 residues. V lost 1 base and J 0 bases, leaving 13 bases between the germline ends. Germline-derived CDR1 and CDR2 are SNHLY and FYNNEI. CDR3-region Arm-PCR and iRepertoire HTBI primers produced the TCR beta libraries. One entry per CDR3 protein, called by TCRdb with MiXCR from the multiplex PCR reads. This sample has roughly 400,000 distinct CDR3 sequences, with approximately 16% found just once. The data also belong to a second study, concerning T cells in Graves' hyperthyroidism and ophthalmopathy.

The sequencing used peripheral blood mononuclear cells (PBMCs), collected at new diagnosis, from a patient treated with antithyroid drugs. The receptor was derived from a woman aged 18-35 years with Graves disease. V usage is TRBV2 and J usage is TRBJ1-5, with no clear D. The CDR3 is CASSEDPTTYSNQPQHF. CDR3 DNA sequence: TGTGCCAGCAGTGAAGACCCCACCACTTATAGCAATCAGCCCCAGCATTTT.